This TCR beta chain stems from a study of T-cell reconstitution after alpha-beta-depleted transplantation in children. This clonotype appeared many times. The CDR3 contains 13 residues. The germline gives CDR1 SEHNR, CDR2 FQNEAQ (reference sequence). V was pared by 4 bases and J by 8 bases, with 14 bases between. The library targeted TCRbeta and was prepared with unique molecular identifiers. TCRdb analysed the PCR reads with MiXCR anew, one entry per CDR3 protein. The sample has around 92,000 distinct CDR3 sequences; 12% are singletons. This sequence was found in a human donor who donated a stem cell graft to a child with inherited bone marrow failure. The V call is TRBV7-9, the J call TRBJ1-1, with D maybe TRBD1 (6 bases). The sample was PBMCs from the stem cell graft donor, taken from the stem cell graft. The chain's CDR3 is CASSSQGSGEAFF. The CDR3 DNA is TGTGCCAGCAGCTCCCAGGGGAGCGGGGAAGCTTTCTTT.